This T cell receptor (beta chain) is drawn from a study of molecular identifiers for immune sequencing clone quantification. Study results and limitations: Clones above 20 RNA copies contained over 99% of effector molecules and under 1% of naive molecules.

Of note for this clonotype: The antigen is undetermined.

CDR1 is KGHSY, CDR2 FQNENV, per germline. The CDR3 runs to 13 residues. The ends were cut back, 1 base at V and 5 bases at J, with 5 bases in the middle. Sorting captured naive CD8 T cells as CD8+CD4-CCR7+CD45RA+. Previously described methods and listed TCR primers produced bulk TCR libraries. In TCRdb, the PCR reads were re-called with MiXCR into one record per CDR3 protein. The data contain hundreds of thousands of distinct CDR3 sequences, around 25% of them singletons. The source material was naive CD8+ T cells from blood, with Jurkat cell RNA spiked in. Noted subset: FACS-sorted CD8+CD4-CCR7+CD45RA+ naive T cells. The rearrangement uses TRBV16 and TRBJ2-2; no reliable D call. This sequence was found in a human donor in good health. Some libraries in this study had Jurkat cell RNA spiked in. The CDR3 DNA sequence: TGTGCCAGCAGCCAATTAATGACCGGGGAGCTGTTTTTT. Its translation is CASSQLMTGELFF. The variable domain in full, completed from reference TRBV16 and TRBJ2-2, reads GEEVAQTPKHLVRGEGQKAKLYCAPIKGHSYVFWYQQVLKNEFKFLISFQNENVFDETGMPKERFSAKCLPNSPCSLEIQATKLEDSAVYFCASSQLMTGELFFGEGSRLTVL.